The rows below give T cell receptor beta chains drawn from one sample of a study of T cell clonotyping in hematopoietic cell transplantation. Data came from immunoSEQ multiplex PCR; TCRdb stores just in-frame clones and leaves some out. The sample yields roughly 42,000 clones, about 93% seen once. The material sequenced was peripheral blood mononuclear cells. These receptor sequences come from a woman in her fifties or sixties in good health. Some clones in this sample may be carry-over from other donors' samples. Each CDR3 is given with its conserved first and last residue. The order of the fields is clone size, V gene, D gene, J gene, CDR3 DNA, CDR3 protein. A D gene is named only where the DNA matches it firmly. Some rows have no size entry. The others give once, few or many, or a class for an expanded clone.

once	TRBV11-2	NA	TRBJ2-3	TGTGCCAGCACCCACGGCGTCGATACGCAGTATTTT	CASTHGVDTQYF
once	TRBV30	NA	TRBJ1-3	TGTGCCTGGACCTCTGGAAACACCATATATTTT	CAWTSGNTIYF
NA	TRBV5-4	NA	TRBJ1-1	TGTGCCAGCAGCTCAAGACTCCAGGTGAACACTGAAGCTTTCTTT	CASSSRLQVNTEAFF
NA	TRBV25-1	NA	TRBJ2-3	TGTGCCAGCAGTGAATCTAAGTATCGGGGGTGGAACACAGATACGCAGTATTTT	CASSESKYRGWNTDTQYF
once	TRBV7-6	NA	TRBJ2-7	TGTGCCAGCAGCTTACTACGAGGAGTTTCCGAGCAGTACTTC	CASSLLRGVSEQYF
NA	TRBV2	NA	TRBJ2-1	TGTGCCAGCAGTGAGGTTGGTCCTGGGAATGAGCAGTTCTTC	CASSEVGPGNEQFF
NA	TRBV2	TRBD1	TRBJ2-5	TGTGCCAGCAGAGCTGACAGGGGGCCAGAGACCCAGTACTTC	CASRADRGPETQYF
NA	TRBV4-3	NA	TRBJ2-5	TGCGCCAGCAGCCAAGATCTTAGGGGATCGGGTGAGACCCAGTACTTC	CASSQDLRGSGETQYF
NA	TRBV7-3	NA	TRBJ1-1	TGTGCCAGCAGCTTAATCGAGAAGGGGGGCTGGAGGGCTTTCTTT	CASSLIEKGGWRAFF
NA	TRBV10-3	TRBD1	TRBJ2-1	TGTGCCATCAGGGGGACAGGGCGGGTTGAGGGGAATGAGCAGTTCTTC	CAIRGTGRVEGNEQFF
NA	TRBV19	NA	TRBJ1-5	TGTGCCAGTAGATTCTTAGGGGGGGCGGATCAGCCCCAGCATTTT	CASRFLGGADQPQHF
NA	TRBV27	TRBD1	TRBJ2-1	TGTGCCAGCAGTTTCGGACAGGGGGTAAGCGATGAGCAGTTCTTC	CASSFGQGVSDEQFF
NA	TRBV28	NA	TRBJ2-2	TGTGCCAGCAGTTTGATGAGAGAGGAGCTGTTTTTT	CASSLMREELFF
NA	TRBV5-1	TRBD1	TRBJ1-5	TGCGCCAGCAGCTTGGGAGGAGGGGGCATCCAGCCCCAGCATTTT	CASSLGGGGIQPQHF
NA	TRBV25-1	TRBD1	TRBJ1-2	TGTGCCAGCAGCGACAGGGGCTCTAACTATGGCTACACCTTC	CASSDRGSNYGYTF
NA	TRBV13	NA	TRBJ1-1	TGTGCCAGCAGCCCCATCCTGGGACTCTGGAACACTGAAGCTTTCTTT	CASSPILGLWNTEAFF
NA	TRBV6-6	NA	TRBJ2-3	TGTGCCAGCAGTTACCCGACCGCAAGCGGGACAGATACGCAGTATTTT	CASSYPTASGTDTQYF
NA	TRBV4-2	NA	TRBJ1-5	TGTGCCAGCAGCCAAGATCCCGGGGGAAGACTTAATAGCAATCAGCCCCAGCATTTT	CASSQDPGGRLNSNQPQHF